The 31 T cell receptor beta chains below all came from one sample that was sequenced in a study of shared clonotypes between healthy human individuals (dated by TCRdb to the early 2020s). Libraries were made using the immunoSEQ multiplex PCR assay. Not all clones reach the TCRdb copy of this immuneACCESS table, which keeps in-frame sequences only. Checked studies attribute under half of the gap to unresolved V genes and leave the rest unexplained. The sample profile shows about 2.1 million clones; about 93% of them were found once. The top ten constitute 1.5% to 2% of the sample. For the CD8 naive samples, CD45RO-negative cells were positively selected for CCR7, yielding a CD45RA+CCR7+ population from which TemRA cells were excluded. Sequenced sample: naive CD8+ T cells from PBMCs. Read against the paper, the sample's cell subset or site label means: CD45RA+CCR7+. Every receptor here comes from a man between 18 and 29 years old in good health. Some clones in this sample may be carry-over from other donors' samples.

DNA of the CDR3: TGCGCCAGCAGCCACGGACTAGCGTACAATGAGCAGTTCTTC. Protein product: CASSHGLAYNEQFF. The rearrangement joins TRBV4-1 to TRBJ2-1; TRBD2 aligns across 9 bases. V was pared by 3 bases and J by 4 bases, with 1 base of the junction left unmatched. The CDR3 loop spans 14 amino acids. Germline lookup yields CDR1 MGHRA and CDR2 YSYEKL.

The rearrangement joins TRBV4-1 to TRBJ2-3; D unresolved. The germline CDR1 and CDR2 sequences are MGHRA and YSYEKL. The CDR3 runs 13 residues. Trimming removed 1 base at V and 6 bases at J, with 8 bases between. This CDR3 is CASSQVTADTQYF. CDR3 nucleotides: TGCGCCAGCAGCCAAGTAACGGCTGATACGCAGTATTTT.

This clone appeared once. The V and J genes are TRBV5-8 and TRBJ1-5, with D maybe TRBD1 (5 bases). This CDR3 region has 16 residues. Trimming took off 6 bases at V and 1 base at J, with 17 bases between the two ends. Germline V gene data show CDR1 as SGHTS and CDR2 as YDEGEE. This chain's CDR3 is CASTRSRGTSNQPQHF. As DNA, the CDR3 is TGTGCCAGCACCCGATCTCGAGGGACGAGCAATCAGCCCCAGCATTTT.

This clone has more than one count but fewer than ten. The chain combines TRBV28 with TRBJ2-7; D might be TRBD1 or TRBD2, each matching 5 bases. V lost 9 bases and J lost 2, with 17 bases in between. The V gene's germline CDR1 is MDHEN and CDR2 SYDVKM. The CDR3 sequence is 14 residues long. CDR3 DNA: TGTGCCAGTTTCGGGGCAGGGACCCCCTACGAGCAGTACTTC. Protein: CASFGAGTPYEQYF.

The rearrangement joins TRBV5-6 to TRBJ1-5; weak D call: TRBD1 (5 bases). Germline CDR1 and CDR2: SGHDT and YYEEEE. The CDR3 has 16 residues. Deletions cut 0 bases from V and 0 bases from J, with 10 bases between. The CDR3: CASSLETGGSNQPQHF. The CDR3 DNA reads as TGTGCCAGCAGCTTGGAGACCGGGGGTAGCAATCAGCCCCAGCATTTT.

The chain recombines TRBV6-6 with TRBJ1-5; 8 nucleotides match TRBD1. Unmatched junction bases numbered 9, after V lost 7 bases and J lost 4 bases. Looked up from germline, CDR1 is MNHNY and CDR2 is SVGAGI (reference sequence). This CDR3 comprises 15 residues. The chain's CDR3 is CASTRDRGVNQPQHF. The CDR3 nucleotides read TGTGCCAGCACCCGAGACAGGGGTGTGAATCAGCCCCAGCATTTT.

The J gene is TRBJ2-3, the V gene TRBV7-9; TRBD2 matches at 7 bases. V shed 10 bases, J shed 1 base, and the junction held 8 bases outside the gene matches. The germline V gene has CDR1 SEHNR and CDR2 FQNEAQ (reference sequence). The CDR3 length is 14 residues. CDR3 protein: CATKPAGGTDTQYF. As DNA, the CDR3 is TGTGCCACCAAACCGGCGGGGGGCACAGATACGCAGTATTTT.

V and J are TRBV2 and TRBJ2-2; TRBD1 is a possible D gene (7 bases). The germline V gene has CDR1 SNHLY and CDR2 FYNNEI. The CDR3 has 14 amino acids. V lost 10 bases and J 7 bases, leaving 19 bases between the germline ends. CDR3 region: CANKQEGAGGELFF. Written as DNA, the CDR3 is TGTGCCAATAAACAGGAGGGGGCAGGCGGGGAGCTGTTTTTT.

The V gene is TRBV10-2, the J gene TRBJ2-5, with D hard to call. In germline, CDR1 is WSHSY, CDR2 SAAADI. The CDR3 sequence is 12 residues long. Deletions cut 4 bases from V and 4 bases from J, with 7 bases between. Here the CDR3 reads CASSGGRETQYF. The CDR3 coding sequence is TGCGCCAGCAGTGGGGGTCGAGAGACCCAGTACTTC.

This clone was recorded once. The V call is TRBV29-1, the J call TRBJ2-7; TRBD2 might be the D (6 bases). Per the germline V gene, CDR1 is SQVTM and CDR2 is ANQGSEA. V gave up 5 bases and J gave up 6 bases, with 11 bases separating them. This CDR3 has 11 residues. The CDR3 sequence is CSVNLGGEQYF. In DNA, the CDR3 is TGCAGCGTTAACCTGGGGGGCGAGCAGTACTTC.

V is TRBV5-6 and J is TRBJ1-1; TRBD1 matches at 10 bases. CDR1 and CDR2 from the germline V gene are SGHDT and YYEEEE. The J segment lost 3 bases and the V segment lost 5 bases, leaving 4 bases of the junction unmatched. This CDR3 spans 14 amino acids. DNA for the CDR3: TGTGCCAGCAGTTCGGGACAGGGGTACACTGAAGCTTTCTTT. Translating gives CASSSGQGYTEAFF.

The chain uses TRBV15 and TRBJ2-7; the match to TRBD2 covers 9 bases. This CDR3 comprises 15 residues. J gave up 7 bases and V 5 bases, and 12 bases lay outside the gene matches. CDR1 and CDR2 from the germline V gene are LNHNV and YYDKDF (reference sequence). The chain's CDR3 is CATSPRGLATKEQYF. CDR3 in DNA: TGTGCCACCAGCCCCCGCGGACTAGCGACGAAAGAGCAGTACTTC.

The chain recombines TRBV5-1 with TRBJ2-3; D is possibly TRBD1 (5 bases). This CDR3 is built from 16 residues. Looked up from germline, CDR1 is SGHRS and CDR2 is YFSETQ. Trimming removed 4 bases from V and 0 bases from J, with 15 bases in between. Written as DNA, the CDR3 is TGCGCCAGCAGCGGAAGGGGAACCTGGAGCACAGATACGCAGTATTTT. It yields the protein CASSGRGTWSTDTQYF.

The rearrangement links TRBV5-4 to TRBJ2-7; D possibly corresponds to TRBD2 (7 bases). Trimming left V 3 bases short and J 4 bases short, with 17 bases between. CDR1 and CDR2 from the germline V gene are SGHNT and YYREEE (reference sequence). The CDR3 sequence is 15 residues long. CDR3 amino acids: CASSSSGGAEYEQYF. The CDR3 nucleotides read TGTGCCAGCAGCTCGAGTGGGGGGGCAGAATACGAGCAGTACTTC.

The V call is TRBV5-1, the J call TRBJ2-2; D is perhaps TRBD2 (6 bases). The CDR3 totals 18 residues. CDR1 and CDR2 from the germline V gene are SGHRS and YFSETQ. V gave up 2 bases and J gave up 4 bases, with 21 bases separating them. CDR3 protein: CASSLGSLRAGGTGELFF. Here the CDR3 DNA reads TGCGCCAGCAGCTTAGGTTCTCTGCGGGCCGGGGGCACCGGGGAGCTGTTTTTT.

This clone was observed once. Additional DNA sequences in this sample encode the identical CDR3. This sequence joins TRBV4-3 and TRBJ2-5; TRBD2 matches at 10 bases. Germline V gene lookup returns CDR1 LGHNA and CDR2 YSLEER. The CDR3 runs 14 residues. Trimming removed 4 bases from V and 3 bases from J; junction bases left unmatched: 2. The CDR3 bases are TGCGCCAGCAGCCCCGGACTAGCGGAAGAGACCCAGTACTTC. Translated, it gives CASSPGLAEETQYF.

V gene TRBV4-1 combines with J gene TRBJ2-1; D is unresolved. With 1 base removed from V and 3 bases from J, the gap between germline ends came to 7 bases. The CDR3 covers 14 residues. Per germline, CDR1 MGHRA and CDR2 YSYEKL. The CDR3 is CASSQGENYNEQFF. DNA of the CDR3: TGCGCCAGCAGCCAAGGAGAAAACTACAATGAGCAGTTCTTC.

V usage is TRBV6-5 and J usage is TRBJ2-7, with D maybe TRBD2 (6 bases). V was trimmed by 0 bases and J by 5 bases, leaving 14 bases between them. Germline V gene data show CDR1 as MNHEY and CDR2 as SVGAGI. The CDR3 covers 15 residues. CDR3: CASSYSIRGTHEQYF. CDR3 nucleotide sequence: TGTGCCAGCAGTTACTCGATTCGGGGGACCCACGAGCAGTACTTC.

In this sample, this clone turned up once. The gene calls are TRBV19 and TRBJ1-5; 10 positions match TRBD1. The CDR3 covers 16 residues. Unmatched junction bases numbered 14, after V lost 9 bases and J lost 6 bases. CDR1 and CDR2 from the germline V gene are LNHDA and SQIVND (reference sequence). The DNA of the CDR3 is TGTGCCAGCTCCCCCACGACAGGGGGCGCTTCTCAGCCCCAGCATTTT. Residues: CASSPTTGGASQPQHF.

The chain has TRBV7-3 and TRBJ2-7, with 9 bases fitting TRBD1. The CDR3 consists of 15 residues. V lost 3 bases, J lost 6 bases, and 9 bases stayed unmatched. The germline V gene encodes CDR1 SGHTA and CDR2 FQGTGA. CDR3 in amino acids: CASSFGPGQGSEQYF. CDR3 nucleotides: TGTGCCAGCAGCTTTGGACCGGGACAGGGCTCCGAGCAGTACTTC.

CDR3 residues: CASSEGLSSYEQYF. CDR3 DNA sequence: TGTGCCAGCAGTGAGGGGCTGAGCTCCTACGAGCAGTACTTC. The chain carries TRBV25-1 and TRBJ2-7, with D perhaps matching TRBD1 (5 bases). The CDR3 spans 14 residues. Trimming pared 3 bases from V and 0 bases from J, leaving 9 bases between. Per germline, CDR1 MGHDK and CDR2 SYGVNS.

The V gene is TRBV7-2, the J gene TRBJ2-7; D gene unclear. The ends were cut back, 5 bases at V and 3 bases at J, with 14 bases in the middle. The CDR3 covers 14 residues. Germline V gene data show CDR1 as SGHTA and CDR2 as FQGNSA. CDR3 coding DNA: TGTGCCAGCAGCGAAGAACGACTGTTCTACGAGCAGTACTTC. Encoded protein: CASSEERLFYEQYF.

The chain recombines TRBV4-2 with TRBJ2-4, with D perhaps TRBD2 (6 bases). Deletions cut 4 bases from V and 3 bases from J, with 34 bases between. Germline V gene sequence: CDR1 LGHNA, CDR2 YNFKEQ. The CDR3 spans 22 residues. CDR3 nucleotides: TGTGCCAGCAGCCGATCGCTCGAAGGGGCCACATACGTTCTGGAGGGCAAAAACATTCAGTACTTC. As protein: CASSRSLEGATYVLEGKNIQYF.

This chain uses TRBV4-1 with TRBJ2-5, with 8 bases aligning to TRBD2. Germline loops: CDR1 MGHRA, CDR2 YSYEKL. V lost 4 bases and J lost 1; bases outside the gene matches: 2. The CDR3 loop spans 14 amino acids. The CDR3 DNA reads as TGCGCCAGCAGCCGGGGGACTAGCCAAGAGACCCAGTACTTC. It specifies CASSRGTSQETQYF.

The chain uses TRBV7-2 and TRBJ1-2; 10 nucleotides match TRBD1. In germline, CDR1 is SGHTA, CDR2 FQGNSA. The CDR3 is 17 residues long. The ends lost 4 bases at V and 3 bases at J; junction bases unmatched: 11. The CDR3 is CASSSRDRGSGDYGYTF. In DNA form, the CDR3 reads TGTGCCAGCAGCTCCCGGGACAGGGGTTCGGGGGACTATGGCTACACCTTC.

The chain joins TRBV4-2 to TRBJ2-7; maybe TRBD2 (5 bases). The germline gives CDR1 LGHNA, CDR2 YNFKEQ. Trimming stripped 2 bases from V and 3 bases from J, with 8 bases between. This CDR3 region has 13 residues. The CDR3 nucleotides are TGTGCCAGCAGCCAAAAACGGGGCTACGAGCAGTACTTC. This sequence encodes CASSQKRGYEQYF.

Worth noting for this clone: Additional DNA sequences in this sample encode the identical CDR3. The rearrangement uses TRBV5-5 and TRBJ2-7; D remains ambiguous. Germline lookup yields CDR1 SGHKS and CDR2 YYEKEE (reference sequence). CDR3 length: 13 amino acids. Trimming removed 0 bases from V and 2 bases from J, with 6 bases in between. The CDR3: CASSLGGTYEQYF. The CDR3, as DNA: TGTGCCAGCAGCTTGGGGGGTACCTACGAGCAGTACTTC.

The genes are TRBV28 and TRBJ1-1; D is undetermined. V lost 6 bases, J lost 2 bases, and 13 bases lay in between. This CDR3 region has 14 residues. Germline CDR1 reads MDHEN; CDR2 reads SYDVKM. CDR3 loop: CASRNGNSNTEAFF. The CDR3 region has the DNA TGTGCCAGCAGGAACGGGAACTCCAACACTGAAGCTTTCTTT.

The gene calls are TRBV14 and TRBJ1-2; 9 bases fit TRBD1. The germline CDR1 and CDR2 sequences are SGHDN and FVKESK. This CDR3 spans 17 amino acids. The ends lost 3 bases at V and 6 bases at J; junction bases unmatched: 14. The CDR3 reads CASSHQDRGVPADGYTF. CDR3 coding DNA: TGTGCCAGCAGCCACCAGGACAGGGGAGTACCTGCGGATGGCTACACCTTC.

The rearrangement joins TRBV19 to TRBJ2-7; D ambiguous. V was cut by 3 bases and J by 1 base, with 7 bases left in between. The CDR3 spans 13 residues. Germline CDR1 reads LNHDA; CDR2 reads SQIVND (reference sequence). The CDR3 spells CASSISESYEQYF. CDR3 in DNA: TGTGCCAGTAGTATTTCGGAGTCCTACGAGCAGTACTTC.

V and J are TRBV6-5 and TRBJ2-1; perhaps D is TRBD1 or TRBD2 (5 bases each). Trimming pared 3 bases from V and 4 bases from J, leaving 10 bases between. The CDR3 length is 14 residues. CDR1 and CDR2 (germline): MNHEY, SVGAGI. CDR3 sequence (DNA): TGTGCCAGCAGTTATGGGACCGATTACAATGAGCAGTTCTTC. Translating gives CASSYGTDYNEQFF.